This is a list of T cell receptor beta chains from one sample in a study of blood T cell repertoires in COVID-19. Clones were read by immunoSEQ multiplex PCR, and TCRdb kept only the in-frame ones, dropping some. The table lists over 200,000 clones, about 91% of them singletons. Sequencing was carried out using PBMCs or T cells enriched from blood (not recorded which). These TCRs come from a woman in her thirties or forties with acute COVID-19. The CDR3 runs from the conserved cysteine through the conserved F or W. D genes are given only for firm matches. Not all rows give a size; the values are once, few, many and, for expanded clones, a class.

J,V,size,D,DNA,CDR3
TRBJ2-2,TRBV5-8,.,.,TGTGCCAGCAGCAAGACTATGGCGGACGGCACCGGGGAGCTGTTTTTT,CASSKTMADGTGELFF
TRBJ1-4,TRBV2,.,.,TGTGCCAGCAGGGACCCTCGGGACACCAATAATGAAAAACTGTTTTTT,CASRDPRDTNNEKLFF
TRBJ1-5,TRBV4-1,.,TRBD1,TGCGCCAGCAGCCAAGATCTTATGACAGGGGATCAGCCCCAGCATTTT,CASSQDLMTGDQPQHF
TRBJ2-7,TRBV30,.,TRBD1,TGTGCCTGGGGAACGGGACAGGGGTACGAGCAGTACTTC,CAWGTGQGYEQYF
TRBJ2-3,TRBV9,.,TRBD2,TGTGCCAGCAGCATCTATCCGGGGTTAGCGGGTACTAGCACAGATACGCAGTATTTT,CASSIYPGLAGTSTDTQYF
TRBJ1-1,TRBV5-1,.,TRBD1,TGCGCCAGCAGCCCGGGCCCCCAGGGGGTGGCTGAAGCTTTCTTT,CASSPGPQGVAEAFF
TRBJ1-5,TRBV6-1,.,TRBD1,TGTGCCAGCAGTGAACACACAGGGGGCAATCAGCCCCAGCATTTT,CASSEHTGGNQPQHF
TRBJ1-3,TRBV28,once,.,TGTGCCAGCAGTGCATCTCGGGGTAGGGCCTCTGGAAACACCATATATTTT,CASSASRGRASGNTIYF
TRBJ1-2,TRBV30,.,.,TGTGCCTGCCAGGGTGGTGGCTACACCTTC,CACQGGGYTF
TRBJ1-1,TRBV2,few,.,TGTGCCAGCAGTTTCATCGGCACTGAAGCTTTCTTT,CASSFIGTEAFF
TRBJ2-6,TRBV5-4,.,TRBD1,TGTGCCAGCAGTCCCGGGACAGGGGGCGCAGGCGGGGCCAACGTCCTGACTTTC,CASSPGTGGAGGANVLTF
TRBJ2-1,TRBV7-6,.,TRBD2,TGTGCCAGCAGCTTGGATGCGGGAGTATCCTACAATGAGCAGTTCTTC,CASSLDAGVSYNEQFF
TRBJ1-4,TRBV11-2,few,TRBD1,TGTGCCACCATGGGACAGGGGAATGAAAAACTGTTTTTT,CATMGQGNEKLFF
TRBJ1-5,TRBV4-3,.,.,TGCGCCAGCAGCCAAACTGGGCGGGGTGGCCAGCCCCAGCATTTT,CASSQTGRGGQPQHF
TRBJ2-1,TRBV6-2/TRBV6-3,.,.,TGTGCCAGCAGTTACATTCGGGGGGCCGAGCAGTTCTTC,CASSYIRGAEQFF
TRBJ2-2,TRBV6-5,once,.,TGTGCCAGCCAAAGGGGACTCAAGAACACCGGGGAGCTGTTTTTT,CASQRGLKNTGELFF
TRBJ1-1,TRBV11-2,once,.,TGTGCCAGCAGCTTAATACGGGGGAACACTGAAGCTTTCTTT,CASSLIRGNTEAFF
TRBJ1-2,TRBV30,.,TRBD1,TGTGCCTGGAGTTGGCAGGGGGACTATGGCTACACCTTC,CAWSWQGDYGYTF
TRBJ1-2,TRBV5-8,few,.,TGTGCCAGCAGCCGGGGGGCCGAGTATGGCTACACCTTC,CASSRGAEYGYTF
TRBJ2-4,TRBV19,.,.,TGTGCCAGTAGTATGGCTGGGGGCAGAAGCATTCAGTACTTC,CASSMAGGRSIQYF
TRBJ2-1,TRBV11-3,.,.,TGTGCCAGCAGCTTCGACACCGCGCAGTTCTTC,CASSFDTAQFF
TRBJ2-3,TRBV5-4,.,TRBD2,TGTGCCAGCAGCTTGGCGGCGGGACTACTTCAGTATTTT,CASSLAAGLLQYF
TRBJ1-2,TRBV5-6,.,.,TGTGCCAGCAGCTTTGCCAGAGCGACCTATGGCTACACCTTC,CASSFARATYGYTF
TRBJ1-2,TRBV29-1,.,.,TGCAGCGTTTGGGTCAGGGAGGCTTATGGCTACACCTTC,CSVWVREAYGYTF
TRBJ2-5,TRBV4-1,.,.,TGCGCCAGCAGCCAAGTTACCGGGACTTTCCATCTGACCCAGTACTTC,CASSQVTGTFHLTQYF
TRBJ2-1,TRBV10-1,.,TRBD2,TGCGCCAGCAGTGGGGGACTAGCGGGAGTCAATGAGCAGTTCTTC,CASSGGLAGVNEQFF
TRBJ1-1,TRBV19,once,.,TGTGCCAGTAGTATAGGGCCAGGGTTGAACACTGAAGCTTTCTTT,CASSIGPGLNTEAFF
TRBJ2-3,TRBV5-4,once,.,TGTGCCAGCAGCTTGGCCGTTAAGCCGAGTGGAGGCACAGATACGCAGTATTTT,CASSLAVKPSGGTDTQYF
TRBJ1-6,TRBV6-5,.,.,TGTGCCAGCAAGGCGGCAGCCCCCTTGGAACCCCTCCACTTT,CASKAAAPLEPLHF
TRBJ1-3,TRBV19,.,TRBD1,TGTGCCAGTAGTATCTTCAGGGGGCTTGGAAACACCATATATTTT,CASSIFRGLGNTIYF
TRBJ1-1,TRBV10-3,.,.,TGTGCCATCAGGAATGGACAGTCCATGAACACTGAAGCTTTCTTT,CAIRNGQSMNTEAFF
TRBJ2-5,TRBV3-1/TRBV3-2,.,TRBD2,TGTGCCAGCAGCCAGACTAGCGGGAGATCGGCCCAAGAGACCCAGTACTTC,CASSQTSGRSAQETQYF
TRBJ2-6,TRBV30,.,.,TGTGCCTTGAAGGCGGGACGGAGTTTGTTGGGGGCCAACGTCCTGACTTTC,CALKAGRSLLGANVLTF
TRBJ2-2,TRBV11-3,.,TRBD2,TGTGCCAGCAGCTTAGCGGGAGGTACCGGGGAGCTGTTTTTT,CASSLAGGTGELFF
TRBJ1-4,TRBV5-6,.,TRBD1,TGTGCCAGCAGTAAGTGGGACAGAATTAATGAAAAACTGTTTTTT,CASSKWDRINEKLFF
TRBJ2-3,TRBV24-1,.,TRBD1,TGTGCCACCAGTGACCTCACAGGGGGCGCAGATACGCAGTATTTT,CATSDLTGGADTQYF
TRBJ1-1,TRBV6-5,.,TRBD1,TGTGCCAGCAGCCCCCTCAGGGGGGCGGGCACTGAAGCTTTCTTT,CASSPLRGAGTEAFF
TRBJ2-7,TRBV6-6,.,.,TGTGCCAGCAGTTACGCATCGAGGCAGGGGACCTACGAGCAGTACTTC,CASSYASRQGTYEQYF
TRBJ1-2,TRBV10-2,.,TRBD1,TGCGCCAGCAGTGATGGGGGGACAGAAGGTGGCTACACCTTC,CASSDGGTEGGYTF
TRBJ2-6,TRBV12-5,few,.,TGTGCTAGTGGCCTCCTCGGTATCTCTGGGGCCAACGTCCTGACTTTC,CASGLLGISGANVLTF
TRBJ1-1,TRBV5-1,.,.,TGCGCCAGCAGCGGACTCGAGGAGTATACTGAAGCTTTCTTT,CASSGLEEYTEAFF
TRBJ2-5,TRBV6-6,.,.,TGTGCCAGCAGTGGATGGGGCAGGGTGGAGACCCAGTACTTC,CASSGWGRVETQYF
TRBJ1-1,TRBV30,.,.,TGTGCCTGGAGGGACAATCGGGACACTGAAGCTTTCTTT,CAWRDNRDTEAFF
TRBJ2-1,TRBV5-8,once,.,TGTGCCAGCAGCCTACGGCAGTTCTTC,CASSLRQFF
TRBJ2-2,TRBV7-9,.,TRBD1,TGTGCCAGCAGCTTTAACAGGGGTTTCACCGGGGAGCTGTTTTTT,CASSFNRGFTGELFF
TRBJ2-3,TRBV27,many,TRBD2,TGTGCCAGCAGTAAAGCAGCGGGGGGGCGTGCAGATACGCAGTATTTT,CASSKAAGGRADTQYF
TRBJ1-1,TRBV30,.,.,TGTGCCTGGAGTGTATCCAGAAACACTGAAGCTTTCTTT,CAWSVSRNTEAFF
TRBJ1-5,TRBV4-2,.,TRBD1,TGTGCCAGCAGCCAAGGGGGACAGTCGAGGCCCCAGCATTTT,CASSQGGQSRPQHF
TRBJ1-1,TRBV4-3,.,.,TGCGCCAGCAGCCAAGATCTTATCACTGAAGCTTTCTTT,CASSQDLITEAFF
TRBJ2-7,TRBV6-2/TRBV6-3,.,.,TGTGCCAGCAGCCCAGACAGATCCTACGAGCAGTACTTC,CASSPDRSYEQYF
TRBJ2-1,TRBV2,.,.,TGTGCCAGCAGTGTTCTAGTTACCCGTTACAATGAGCAGTTCTTC,CASSVLVTRYNEQFF
TRBJ2-7,TRBV6-2/TRBV6-3,.,TRBD1,TGTGCCAGCAGTCGAACGACAGGGAACTACGAGCAGTACTTC,CASSRTTGNYEQYF
TRBJ2-5,TRBV24-1,.,TRBD2,TGTGCCACCAGTGGGAGGGCGGGAGCTAAAGAGACCCAGTACTTC,CATSGRAGAKETQYF
TRBJ1-1,TRBV24-1,.,.,TGTGCCACCAGTGACCCCCGCGGGGAGAACACTGAAGCTTTCTTT,CATSDPRGENTEAFF
TRBJ2-2,TRBV18,.,.,TGTGCCAGCTCACCACGGAGGGATCCACACCGGGGAGCTGTTTTT,CASSPRRDPHRGAVF